This record covers a single T cell receptor (beta chain). Its specificity is not known. The table came from immunoSEQ multiplex PCR; TCRdb's copy has only in-frame clones and leaves some out. Of approximately 86,000 clones listed, roughly 89% are singletons. CDR3 length: 14 amino acids. Germline CDR1 WSHSY, CDR2 SAAADI. V was clipped by 6 bases and J by 4 bases; unmatched bases: 6. This record comes from a study of graft-versus-host responses after intestinal transplantation. On the study more broadly: Uniformly, recipients were administered anti-thymocyte globulin induction with subsequent tacrolimus and steroids for around 3 years.

Notes on the study in general: Elevated graft-versus-host to host-versus-graft clonal ratios in allografts were recorded for patients with graft-donor T cell macrochimerism. The highest levels of circulating GvH clones went along with early declines in HvG clones after transplant.

This specimen was unstimulated CD4+ T cells sorted from spleen or lymph node cells, taken before intestinal transplant. This chain links TRBV10-2 with TRBJ1-3; 7 positions agree with TRBD1. This TCR was sampled from a human donor who received an intestinal transplant. Here the CDR3 reads CASSKQGVGNTIYF. The CDR3 region has the DNA TGCGCCAGCAGCAAGCAGGGGGTCGGAAACACCATATATTTT.